This T cell receptor (beta chain) was captured by sequencing in a study of blood T cell repertoires in COVID-19. About the study: The samples span acute and convalescent COVID-19 from the United States, Italy and Spain. From T cells, B-cell-depleted T cells, or PBMCs came the material, which was cDNA or gDNA.

The CDR3 extends over 15 amino acids. Germline loops: CDR1 SGHRS, CDR2 YFSETQ. V lost 0 bases to trimming and J lost 0 bases, with 4 bases between them. In the original processing: Reference gene primer amplification gave estimated nucleated cell counts. The data were produced by immunoSEQ multiplex PCR, yet TCRdb's version contains in-frame clones alone and is incomplete. V and J calls and clone size are copied from that table; D and trimming were computed from the DNA. Seen here are approximately 30,000 clones, over 90% observed once, and the top ten hold more than 4%. J is TRBJ2-6 and V is TRBV5-1, with unresolved D. Sample: peripheral blood. The clonotype originates from a human donor in a cohort sampled during active COVID-19. The CDR3 DNA sequence: TGCGCCAGCAGCTTGGGGAGCTCTGGGGCCAACGTCCTGACTTTC. Its protein is CASSLGSSGANVLTF.